The clone carrying this TCR beta chain appeared a few times. This sample was taken from a study of T cells after yellow fever vaccination. One entry per CDR3 protein results from TCRdb running MiXCR on the 5' RACE reads. This table has around 200,000 distinct CDR3 sequences, approximately 10% appearing once. The CDR3 has 15 amino acids. V lost 4 bases and J lost 0; bases outside the gene matches: 5. Germline loops: CDR1 SGHRS, CDR2 YFSETQ. This receptor was obtained from a man between 18 and 35 years old who received the YFV17D yellow fever vaccine. This chain connects TRBV5-1 to TRBJ2-5, with TRBD2 identical over 8 bases. The input for sequencing was CD8+ T cells sorted from PBMCs, taken 15 days after the yellow fever booster vaccination. For the CDR3, the DNA is TGCGCCAGCAGCCCCGCGGGGGGTTACCAAGAGACCCAGTACTTC. Its protein is CASSPAGGYQETQYF.